The 19 T cell receptor beta chains reported below all come from one sample, sequenced in a study of CD4 and CD8 cells across lung adenocarcinoma regions. A single record per CDR3 protein comes from TCRdb applying MiXCR to the PCR reads. The data contain 20,000 or so distinct CDR3 sequences, around 50% of them seen just once; the ten biggest clones take up under 40%. The sequenced sample consisted of CD8+ T cells from the margin of a lung tumor. The receptors shown here come from a male donor with lung adenocarcinoma. The CD4 and CD8 labels of this study may be unreliable.

This clonotype was seen at least ten times. The chain couples TRBV27 to TRBJ2-3, with 8 positions matching TRBD2. The germline V gene encodes CDR1 MNHEY and CDR2 SMNVEV (reference sequence). The CDR3 runs to 14 residues. Losses at the gene ends were 6 bases for V and 4 bases for J; bases not matched to a gene: 6. The CDR3 DNA reads as TGTGCCAGCAGGCCCCGGACTAGCTCAGATACGCAGTATTTT. This codes for CASRPRTSSDTQYF.

This clonotype was seen a few times. V is TRBV12-3 or TRBV12-4 and J is TRBJ1-1; TRBD1 agrees at 9 bases. The CDR3 extends over 15 amino acids. V dropped 3 bases and J dropped 4; count of bases not matched to a gene: 6. The CDR3 here is CASSFQTGGFTEAFF. CDR3 sequence (DNA): TGTGCCAGCAGTTTTCAGACAGGGGGTTTCACTGAAGCTTTCTTT.

V and J are TRBV4-1 and TRBJ1-2; tentatively, D is TRBD1 (6 bases). Trimming shortened V by 0 bases and J by 3 bases, and 11 bases separated the two germline ends. Germline V gene data show CDR1 as MGHRA and CDR2 as YSYEKL. This CDR3 is built from 15 residues. The CDR3 here is CASSQEGASDYGYTF. CDR3 DNA sequence: TGCGCCAGCAGCCAAGAGGGGGCGTCTGACTATGGCTACACCTTC.

This clonotype was counted only a few times. The genes are TRBV7-8 and TRBJ2-1; 8 bases are shared with TRBD2. The assigned J gene may be wrong: the sequence end matches TRBJ2-7 better. Looked up from germline, CDR1 is SGHVS and CDR2 is FQNEAQ. This CDR3 spans 15 amino acids. CDR3 in amino acids: CASSLSYGRAYEQYF. Here the CDR3 DNA reads TGTGCCAGCAGCTTATCCTACGGGAGGGCCTACGAGCAGTACTTC.

The chain joins TRBV4-1 to TRBJ2-2; 8 bases map to TRBD1. Looked up from germline, CDR1 is MGHRA and CDR2 is YSYEKL. Unmatched junction bases numbered 5, after V lost 4 bases and J lost 4 bases. The CDR3 is 15 residues long. The CDR3: CASSPDRVLTGELFF. The CDR3 bases are TGCGCCAGCAGCCCGGACAGGGTCCTCACCGGGGAGCTGTTTTTT.

The table lists this clonotype with a few counts. Given the absence of the conserved phenylalanine or tryptophan at the CDR3 end, a read error is likely. No DNA is shown, since the ends of the CDR3 on it are uncertain; the CDR3 is the one TCRdb lists. The chain combines TRBV29-1 with TRBJ2-4; TRBD2 was called by the table and not checked on the DNA. The V gene's germline CDR1 is SQVTM and CDR2 ANQGSEA. The CDR3 is 20 amino acids long, termini counted. CDR3 loop: CSLELLGSSYPPILASQVAG.

The V and J genes are TRBV6-1 and TRBJ2-3; 7 bases fit TRBD2. The CDR3 runs 16 residues. The V gene end was trimmed by 8 bases and the J gene end by 12 bases; junction bases not matched to a gene: 23. Germline V gene data show CDR1 as MNHNS and CDR2 as SASEGT. The CDR3 coding sequence is TGTGCCAGCGCGGGGCTCGGGGGAGGGGACCAGGAGACCCAGTATTTT. Translating gives CASAGLGGGDQETQYF.

The V and J genes are TRBV3-1 and TRBJ2-4; no definite D call. The CDR3 sequence is 13 residues long. Trimming pared 2 bases from V and 0 bases from J, leaving 2 bases between. The germline CDR1 and CDR2 sequences are LGHDT and YNNKEL (reference sequence). CDR3 loop: CASSQLAKNIQYF. As DNA, the CDR3 is TGTGCCAGCAGCCAACTAGCCAAAAACATTCAGTACTTC.

This clonotype showed up just a few times. The rearrangement links TRBV9 to TRBJ2-3; D may be TRBD2 (6 bases). Germline CDR1 SGDLS, CDR2 YYNGEE. V shed 3 bases and J shed 0 bases, with 11 bases lying between them. This CDR3 region has 15 residues. The CDR3 here is CASSDGGVSTDTQYF. The CDR3 coding sequence is TGTGCCAGCAGCGATGGCGGGGTTAGCACAGATACGCAGTATTTT.

The V call is TRBV7-6, the J call TRBJ1-3; D remains ambiguous. Germline-derived CDR1 and CDR2 are SGHVS and FNYEAQ. This CDR3 has 15 residues. V dropped 2 bases and J dropped 0 bases, with 8 bases sitting between them. As DNA, the CDR3 is TGTGCCAGCAGCTTACAGGAGTTCTCTGGAAACACCATATATTTT. This translates into CASSLQEFSGNTIYF.

This clonotype was recorded a few times. J is TRBJ1-6 and V is TRBV4-1; possibly TRBD1 for D (5 bases). The V gene lost 0 bases and the J gene lost 4 bases, with 16 bases spanning the gap. CDR3 length equals 18 residues. The V gene's germline CDR1 is MGHRA and CDR2 YSYEKL. The CDR3 nucleotides read TGCGCCAGCAGCCAAGATTACAGGACCGCTACTTATAATTCACCCCTCCACTTT. This encodes CASSQDYRTATYNSPLHF.

The V and J genes are TRBV12-3 or TRBV12-4 and TRBJ2-1; D ambiguous. V lost 4 bases to trimming and J lost 10 bases, with 5 bases between them. This CDR3 is built from 10 residues. CDR3 sequence (DNA): TGTGCCAGCAGTTATACGGAGCAGTTCTTC. It is translated as CASSYTEQFF.

Note on this clonotype: An end of the junction does not agree with germline; a read error may underlie this. The CDR3 region is CARAKGGLEEETQYF. CDR3 coding DNA: TGTGCCAGGGCCAAAGGCGGACTAGAGGAAGAGACGCAGTATTTC. The V and J genes are TRBV6-1 and TRBJ2-5, with 7 bases matching TRBD2. Germline CDR1 and CDR2: MNHNS and SASEGT. The CDR3 contains 15 residues.

In its sample, this clonotype was seen a few times. The chain joins TRBV6-1 to TRBJ2-1; D remains unclear. The CDR3 is made up of 14 amino acids. Trimming stripped 7 bases from V and 6 bases from J, with 16 bases between. Germline V gene data show CDR1 as MNHNS and CDR2 as SASEGT. The CDR3 DNA follows: TGTGCCAGCAACTCCCGGGTCTCGCCCAATGAGCAGTTCTTC. Residues: CASNSRVSPNEQFF.

In its sample, this clonotype was seen many times. The chain couples TRBV6-1 to TRBJ1-1; D gene uncertain. Germline CDR1 MNHNS, CDR2 SASEGT. Trimming shortened V by 5 bases and J by 7 bases, and 11 bases separated the two germline ends. The CDR3 sequence is 12 residues long. The CDR3, as DNA: TGTGCCAGCAGTCCTCTTGGCCTTGAAGCTTTCTTT. Translating it yields CASSPLGLEAFF.

This clonotype rates as medium-sized (0.01 to 0.1%). The V gene is TRBV27, the J gene TRBJ2-5; D tentatively reads TRBD1 or TRBD2 (6 bases each). This CDR3 spans 14 amino acids. The V end was cut by 3 bases, the J end by 1 base, with 9 bases between. Germline V gene lookup returns CDR1 MNHEY and CDR2 SMNVEV (reference sequence). CDR3 sequence: CASSFGGPQETQYF. DNA of the CDR3: TGTGCCAGCAGTTTTGGGGGGCCCCAAGAGACCCAGTACTTC.

In this sample, this clonotype is medium-sized. The chain combines TRBV6-1 with TRBJ2-1; tentatively, D is TRBD2 (5 bases). CDR1 MNHNS and CDR2 SASEGT come from the germline V gene. This CDR3 comprises 13 residues. V lost 6 bases to trimming and J lost 0 bases, with 6 bases between them. The CDR3 spells CASRRDSYNEQFF. The CDR3 nucleotides are TGTGCCAGCAGGAGGGACTCCTACAATGAGCAGTTCTTC.

This clonotype was recorded a few times. V is TRBV6-1 and J is TRBJ2-1; 10 bases are shared with TRBD1. The J call could be wrong; TRBJ2-5 is a better fit for the DNA end. This CDR3 region has 13 residues. The germline V gene encodes CDR1 MNHNS and CDR2 SASEGT. The CDR3 is CASRDGTGAAQYF. CDR3 DNA: TGTGCCAGCAGGGACGGGACAGGGGCGGCCCAGTACTTC.

This clonotype was seen a few times. This chain connects TRBV6-2 or TRBV6-3 to TRBJ2-1; 10 bases agree with TRBD2. CDR3 length equals 14 residues. V lost 6 bases and J lost 3; bases outside the gene matches: 2. Per germline, CDR1 MNHEY and CDR2 SVGEGT. CDR3 in DNA: TGTGCCAGCAGACGGACTAGCGGCTACAATGAGCAGTTCTTC. Residues: CASRRTSGYNEQFF.